One sample yielded the 10 T cell receptor beta chains listed below, sequenced in a study of low-dose radiotherapy and immunotherapy resistance in tumors. Time point defined: before trial treatment. TRAV- and TRBV-specific primers primed first-strand cDNA, covering alpha and beta chains. TCR amplification used 20 to 25 PCR cycles, a constant-region primer and a V-primer adapter. MiXCR, run by TCRdb on the reads, gives a single entry per CDR3 protein. This table has around 65,000 distinct CDR3 sequences, approximately 25% appearing once. The sequenced sample was PBMCs, obtained before treatment. The receptors shown here come from a male donor with rectosigmoid adenocarcinoma.

In its sample, this clonotype is medium-sized. The V call is TRBV6-1, the J call TRBJ2-3; no clear D. Germline V gives CDR1 MNHNS, CDR2 SASEGT. Trimming cost V 5 bases and J 6 bases, with 6 bases left between them. The CDR3 length is 11 residues. The CDR3 here is CASSSDDTQYF. The CDR3, as DNA: TGTGCCAGCAGTTCCGATGATACGCAGTATTTT.

The chain uses TRBV11-3 and TRBJ2-3; TRBD1 is a possible D gene (6 bases). The CDR3 runs 13 residues. Trimming took off 3 bases at V and 6 bases at J, with 10 bases between the two ends. Germline-derived CDR1 and CDR2 are SGHNT and YENEEA. For the CDR3, the DNA is TGTGCCAGCAGCTTTTCTAGGGGGGATACGCAGTATTTT. This encodes CASSFSRGDTQYF.

This clonotype occurred many times. V is TRBV6-5 and J is TRBJ1-1; the D gene is possibly TRBD1 (6 bases). The CDR3 totals 12 residues. Germline values: CDR1 MNHEY, CDR2 SVGAGI. V shed 5 bases and J shed 11 bases, with 15 bases lying between them. This chain's CDR3 is CASSAGGRGAFF. CDR3 in DNA: TGTGCCAGCAGTGCGGGGGGCCGAGGGGCTTTCTTT.

The table lists this clonotype with many counts. The chain couples TRBV21-1 to TRBJ1-1; TRBD1 is the table's D call, not checked against the DNA. TRBV21-1 is listed as a pseudogene. CDR3 length: 17 residues. This chain's CDR3 is CARPQGAQGGMNTEAFF. In DNA, the CDR3 is TGTGCCAGGCCTCAGGGGGCGCAGGGGGGTATGAACACTGAAGCTTTCTTT.

This clonotype occurred many times. The J gene is TRBJ2-2, the V gene TRBV11-2; possibly TRBD2 for D (6 bases). This CDR3 has 15 amino acids. V was clipped by 1 base and J by 4 bases, with 10 bases between them. Germline V lookup: CDR1 SGHAT, CDR2 FQNNGV. CDR3 loop: CASSLGGGPTGELFF. Here the CDR3 DNA reads TGTGCCAGCAGCTTAGGAGGAGGGCCCACCGGGGAGCTGTTTTTT.

This clonotype was recorded many times. The chain has TRBV3-1 and TRBJ2-7; 11 bases fit TRBD2. Germline CDR1 reads LGHDT; CDR2 reads YNNKEL (reference sequence). The CDR3 is 14 amino acids. Losses at the gene ends were 7 bases for V and 5 bases for J; bases not matched to a gene: 7. The CDR3 loop reads CASTLAGGRHEQYF. CDR3 bases: TGTGCCAGCACCCTAGCGGGGGGCCGCCACGAGCAGTACTTC.

This clonotype was counted many times. The V gene is TRBV7-2, the J gene TRBJ2-5, with TRBD1 identical over 8 bases. V was clipped by 2 bases and J by 4 bases; unmatched bases: 6. The CDR3 runs to 15 residues. Per germline, CDR1 SGHTA and CDR2 FQGNSA. The CDR3 DNA sequence: TGTGCCAGCAGCTTAAGGCAGGGGGCAGGAGAGACCCAGTACTTC. Its translation is CASSLRQGAGETQYF.

This clonotype was detected ten times or more. The gene calls are TRBV7-4 and TRBJ2-7; TRBD2 matches 10 bases. CDR1 is SGHVT and CDR2 is SQSDAQ in the germline V gene. CDR3 length: 14 residues. J was trimmed by 3 bases and V by 5 bases; bases with no gene match: 4. The CDR3 DNA sequence: TGTGCCAGCAGCCTGGCTAGCGGGAGCTACGAGCAGTACTTC. Its translation is CASSLASGSYEQYF.

The chain links TRBV27 to TRBJ1-1; 8 nucleotides align to TRBD1. The CDR3 is 13 amino acids. J lost 7 bases, V lost 6 bases, and 7 bases had no gene match. Germline-derived CDR1 and CDR2 are MNHEY and SMNVEV (reference sequence). The CDR3 loop reads CASRTTGTGEAFF. CDR3 in DNA: TGTGCCAGCAGAACAACAGGGACAGGTGAAGCTTTCTTT.

This clonotype was observed a few times. In DNA form, the CDR3 reads TGTGCCAGCAGCTTAGGGACAGACTATGGCTACACCTTC. Its protein is CASSLGTDYGYTF. This chain connects TRBV7-2 to TRBJ1-2, with D possibly TRBD1 on 6 matching bases. Per the germline V gene, CDR1 is SGHTA and CDR2 is FQGNSA. Trimming cost V 1 base and J 3 bases, with 6 bases left between them. The length of the CDR3 is 13 residues. The variable domain in full, completed from reference TRBV7-2 and TRBJ1-2, reads GAGVSQSPSNKVTEKGKDVELRCDPISGHTALYWYRQSLGQGLEFLIYFQGNSAPDKSGLPSDRFSAERTGGSVSTLTIQRTQQEDSAVYLCASSLGTDYGYTFGSGTRLTVV.